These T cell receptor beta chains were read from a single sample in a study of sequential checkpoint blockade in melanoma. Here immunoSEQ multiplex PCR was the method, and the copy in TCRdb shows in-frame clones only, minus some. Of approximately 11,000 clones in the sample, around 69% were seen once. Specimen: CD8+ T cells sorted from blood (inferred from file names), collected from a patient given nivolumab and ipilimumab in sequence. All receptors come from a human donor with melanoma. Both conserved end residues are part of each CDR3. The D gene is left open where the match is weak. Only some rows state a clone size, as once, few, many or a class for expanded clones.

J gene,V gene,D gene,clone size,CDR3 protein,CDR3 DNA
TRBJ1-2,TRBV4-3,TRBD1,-,CASSLILDRDRGVYGYTF,TGCGCCAGCAGCCTAATACTAGACCGGGACAGGGGAGTCTATGGCTACACCTTC
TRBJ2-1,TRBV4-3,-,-,CASSQGTDPWNEQFF,TGCGCCAGCAGCCAAGGGACAGACCCCTGGAATGAGCAGTTCTTC
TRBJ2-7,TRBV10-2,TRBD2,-,CASRVTSGSYEQYF,TGCGCCAGCAGGGTGACTAGCGGGAGCTACGAGCAGTACTTC
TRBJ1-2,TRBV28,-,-,CASSTPSREGYGYTF,TGTGCCAGCAGTACCCCGAGCAGGGAGGGCTATGGCTACACCTTC
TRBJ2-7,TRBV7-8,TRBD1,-,CASSLGTGELYEQYF,TGCGCCAGCAGCCTAGGGACAGGCGAACTCTACGAGCAGTACTTC
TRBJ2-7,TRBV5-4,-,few,CASSLDPPGEQYF,TGTGCCAGCAGCCTCGACCCTCCAGGGGAGCAGTACTTC
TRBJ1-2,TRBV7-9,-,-,CASSLGDSSNYGYTF,TGTGCCAGCAGCTTAGGAGACAGCTCTAACTATGGCTACACCTTC
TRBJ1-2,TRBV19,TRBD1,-,CATTTLEGADGYGYTF,TGTGCCACCACAACCCTGGAGGGGGCGGACGGCTATGGCTACACCTTC
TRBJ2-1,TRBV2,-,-,CASRPPTTRAPYNEQFF,TGTGCCAGCAGGCCCCCCACGACTAGGGCCCCCTACAATGAGCAGTTCTTC
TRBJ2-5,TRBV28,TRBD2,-,CASSLVGGGETQYF,TGTGCCAGCAGTTTGGTTGGGGGGGGTGAGACCCAGTACTTC
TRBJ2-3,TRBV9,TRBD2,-,CASSRRGLATDTQYF,TGTGCCAGCAGCCGGCGGGGACTAGCGACAGATACGCAGTATTTT
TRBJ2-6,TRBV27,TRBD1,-,CASSLVSGGFGANVLTF,TGTGCCAGCAGTTTAGTTTCAGGGGGCTTTGGGGCCAACGTCCTGACTTTC
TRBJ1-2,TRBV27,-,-,CASSLSRGAADGYTF,TGTGCCAGCAGTTTATCACGGGGGGCAGCAGATGGCTACACCTTC
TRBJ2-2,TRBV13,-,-,CASSSITGELFF,TGTGCCAGCAGCTCCATCACCGGGGAGCTGTTTTTT
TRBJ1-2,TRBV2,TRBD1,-,CASSDEGARYGYTF,TGTGCCAGCAGTGACGAGGGGGCGCGTTATGGCTACACCTTC
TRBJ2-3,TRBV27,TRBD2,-,CASLRLAGGDTQYF,TGTGCCAGCCTACGACTAGCGGGAGGGGATACGCAGTATTTT
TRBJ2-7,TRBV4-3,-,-,CASSQEILSYEQYF,TGCGCCAGCAGCCAAGAAATCCTTTCCTACGAGCAGTACTTC
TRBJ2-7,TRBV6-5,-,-,CASSSTGEGSYEQYF,TGTGCCAGCAGTTCGACAGGGGAGGGATCCTACGAGCAGTACTTC
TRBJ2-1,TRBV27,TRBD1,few,CASSLQGAIYNEQFF,TGTGCCAGCAGTTTACAGGGGGCTATCTACAATGAGCAGTTCTTC
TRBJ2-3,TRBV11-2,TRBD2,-,CASTVAGPTDTQYF,TGTGCCAGCACCGTAGCGGGACCCACAGATACGCAGTATTTT
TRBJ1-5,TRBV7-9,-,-,CASSFLPQPQHF,TGTGCCAGCAGCTTTCTCCCTCAGCCCCAGCATTTT
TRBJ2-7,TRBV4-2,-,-,CASSQVAAYEQYF,TGTGCCAGCAGCCAAGTTGCGGCCTACGAGCAGTACTTC
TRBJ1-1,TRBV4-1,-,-,CASSQDNSYMNTEAFF,TGCGCCAGCAGCCAAGATAACAGCTACATGAACACTGAAGCTTTCTTT
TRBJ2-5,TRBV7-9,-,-,CASSLVVGPQETQYF,TGTGCCAGCAGCTTAGTTGTGGGGCCCCAAGAGACCCAGTACTTC
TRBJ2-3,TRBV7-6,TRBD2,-,CASSLGRSDSGGTDTQYF,TGTGCCAGCAGCTTAGGCCGCTCGGATAGCGGGGGCACAGATACGCAGTATTTT
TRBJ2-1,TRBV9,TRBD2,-,CASSAAGTSYEQFF,TGTGCCAGCAGCGCCGCCGGGACTAGCTATGAGCAGTTCTTC
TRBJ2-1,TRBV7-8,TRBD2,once,CASTEGGHGDEQFF,TGTGCCAGCACTGAGGGAGGGCATGGGGATGAGCAGTTCTTC
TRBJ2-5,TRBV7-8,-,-,CASRRGQLQETQYF,TGTGCCAGCAGGCGGGGTCAGCTACAAGAGACCCAGTACTTC
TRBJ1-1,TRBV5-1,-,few,CASSLELGTAAFF,TGCGCCAGCAGCTTGGAGTTGGGCACTGCAGCTTTCTTT
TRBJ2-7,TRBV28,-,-,CASIQGTSYEQYF,TGTGCCAGCATTCAGGGCACTTCCTACGAGCAGTACTTC
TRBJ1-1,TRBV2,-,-,CASSDEGNTEAFF,TGTGCCAGCAGTGATGAGGGAAACACTGAAGCTTTCTTT
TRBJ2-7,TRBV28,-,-,CASSPRTDSYEQYF,TGTGCCAGCAGTCCACGGACAGACTCCTACGAGCAGTACTTC
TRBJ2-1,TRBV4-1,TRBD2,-,CASSHRLAGARYNEQFF,TGCGCCAGCAGCCACCGACTAGCGGGAGCAAGGTACAATGAGCAGTTCTTC
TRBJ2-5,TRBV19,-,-,CASPAIRRGETQYF,TGTGCCAGCCCAGCTATTAGGCGAGGCGAGACCCAGTACTTC
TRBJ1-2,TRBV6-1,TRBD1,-,CASSSRTGGDGYTF,TGTGCCAGCAGTAGTAGGACAGGGGGCGATGGCTACACCTTC
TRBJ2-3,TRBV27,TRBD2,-,CASSPSAGERTDTQYF,TGTGCCAGCAGTCCCTCGGCGGGAGAGCGCACAGATACGCAGTATTTT
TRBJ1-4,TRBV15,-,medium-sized,CATSRVLGRNEKLFF,TGTGCCACCAGCAGAGTCTTGGGGCGCAATGAAAAACTGTTTTTT
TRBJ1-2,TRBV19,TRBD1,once,CASSMYRGIDYGYTF,TGTGCCAGTAGTATGTACAGGGGAATCGACTATGGCTACACCTTC
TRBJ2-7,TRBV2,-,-,CASIGSSYEQYF,TGTGCCAGCATTGGGAGCTCCTACGAGCAGTACTTC
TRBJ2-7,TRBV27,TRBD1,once,CASSLVVGQKQYF,TGTGCCAGCAGTTTAGTCGTGGGACAGAAACAGTACTTC
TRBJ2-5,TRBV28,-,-,CASSFVNQETQYF,TGTGCCAGCAGTTTTGTTAACCAAGAGACCCAGTACTTC